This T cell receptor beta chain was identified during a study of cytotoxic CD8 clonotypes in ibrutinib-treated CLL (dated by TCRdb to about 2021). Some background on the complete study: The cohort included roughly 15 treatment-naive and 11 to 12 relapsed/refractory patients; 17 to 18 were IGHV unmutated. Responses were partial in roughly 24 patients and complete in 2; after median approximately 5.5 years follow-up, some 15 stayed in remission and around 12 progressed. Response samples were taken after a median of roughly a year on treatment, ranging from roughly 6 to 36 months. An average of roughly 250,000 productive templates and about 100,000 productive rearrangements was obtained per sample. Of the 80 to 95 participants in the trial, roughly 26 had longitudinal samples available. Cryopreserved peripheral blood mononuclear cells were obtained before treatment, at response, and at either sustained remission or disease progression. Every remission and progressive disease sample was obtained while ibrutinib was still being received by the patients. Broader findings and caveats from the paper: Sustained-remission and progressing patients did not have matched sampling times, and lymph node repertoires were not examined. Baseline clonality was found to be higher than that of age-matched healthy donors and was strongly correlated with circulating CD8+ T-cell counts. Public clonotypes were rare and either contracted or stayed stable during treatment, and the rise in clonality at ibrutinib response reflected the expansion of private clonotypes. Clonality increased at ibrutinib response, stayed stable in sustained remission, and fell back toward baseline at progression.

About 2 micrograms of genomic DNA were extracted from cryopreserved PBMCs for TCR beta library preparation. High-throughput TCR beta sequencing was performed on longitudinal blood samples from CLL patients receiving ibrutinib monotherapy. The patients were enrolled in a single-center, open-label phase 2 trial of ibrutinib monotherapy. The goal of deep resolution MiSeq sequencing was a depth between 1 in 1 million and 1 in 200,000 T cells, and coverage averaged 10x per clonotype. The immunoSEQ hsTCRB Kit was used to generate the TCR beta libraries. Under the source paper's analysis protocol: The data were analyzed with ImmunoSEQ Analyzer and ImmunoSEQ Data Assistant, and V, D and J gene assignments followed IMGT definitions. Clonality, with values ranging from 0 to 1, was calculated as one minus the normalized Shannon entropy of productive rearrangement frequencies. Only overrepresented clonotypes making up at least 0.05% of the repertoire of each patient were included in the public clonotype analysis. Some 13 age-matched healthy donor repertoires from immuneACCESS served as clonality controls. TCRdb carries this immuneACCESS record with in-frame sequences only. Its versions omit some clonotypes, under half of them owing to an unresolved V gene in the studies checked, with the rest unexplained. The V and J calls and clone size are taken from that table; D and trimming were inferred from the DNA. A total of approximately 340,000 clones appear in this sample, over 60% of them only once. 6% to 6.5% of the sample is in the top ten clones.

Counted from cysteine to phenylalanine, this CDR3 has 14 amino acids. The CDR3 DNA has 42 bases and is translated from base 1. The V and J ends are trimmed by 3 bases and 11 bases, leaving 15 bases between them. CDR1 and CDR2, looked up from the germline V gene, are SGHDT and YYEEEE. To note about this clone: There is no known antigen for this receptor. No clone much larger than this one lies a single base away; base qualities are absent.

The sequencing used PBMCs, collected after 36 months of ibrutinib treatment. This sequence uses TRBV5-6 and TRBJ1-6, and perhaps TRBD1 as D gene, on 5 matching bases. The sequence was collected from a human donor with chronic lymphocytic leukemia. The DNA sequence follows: TGTGCCAGCAGCTGGGGCCAGGGTAAGCCACCCCTCCACTTT. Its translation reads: CASSWGQGKPPLHF. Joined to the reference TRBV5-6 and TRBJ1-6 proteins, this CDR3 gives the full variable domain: DAGVTQSPTHLIKTRGQQVTLRCSPKSGHDTVSWYQQALGQGPQFIFQYYEEEERQRGNFPDRFSGHQFPNYSSELNVNALLLGDSALYLCASSWGQGKPPLHFGNGTRLTVT.